Listed here are 21 T cell receptor beta chains from one sample, sequenced in a study of blood T cell repertoires in COVID-19 (TCRdb year 2020). To prepare the library, the immunoSEQ multiplex PCR assay was applied. The source is immuneACCESS, and TCRdb retained only in-frame sequences with V and J called. Part of the clones is not carried over; for the studies checked, unresolved V genes explain less than half of this, and the remainder is unexplained. The sample table records 130,000 or so clones; over 65% of these occur just once. The ten largest clones add up to approximately 17% of the sample. Sequencing input: peripheral blood. Receptors originate from a man aged 45-65 years with acute or convalescent COVID-19.

This clone was counted a few times. CDR3 sequence reads: CAWSNQRGYNEQFF. The DNA for the CDR3 is TGTGCCTGGAGTAACCAGCGGGGGTACAATGAGCAGTTCTTC. This chain uses TRBV30 with TRBJ2-1; 8 positions match TRBD2. Germline lookup yields CDR1 GTSNPN and CDR2 SVGIG (reference sequence). Trimming took 2 bases from V and 4 from J; bases not matched to a gene: 4. This CDR3 spans 14 amino acids.

This chain joins TRBV30 and TRBJ2-1; D may be TRBD2 (6 bases). Germline lookup yields CDR1 GTSNPN and CDR2 SVGIG (reference sequence). The CDR3 contains 11 residues. V dropped 3 bases and J dropped 7 bases, with 7 bases sitting between them. The CDR3 sequence is CAWSSGNEQFF. The CDR3 DNA reads TGTGCCTGGAGCAGCGGGAATGAGCAGTTCTTC.

The chain recombines TRBV25-1 with TRBJ2-5; TRBD1 agrees at 9 bases. With V trimmed by 6 bases and J by 3 bases, 8 bases remained unmatched. This CDR3 is 15 amino acids long. The germline V gene has CDR1 MGHDK and CDR2 SYGVNS. DNA of the CDR3: TGTGCCAGCAGCCTACAGGGGGCGGGCGAAGAGACCCAGTACTTC. This sequence encodes CASSLQGAGEETQYF.

The chain combines TRBV5-5 with TRBJ1-4; unclear D gene. V lost 4 bases and J lost 8, with 12 bases in between. The V gene's germline CDR1 is SGHKS and CDR2 YYEKEE (reference sequence). The CDR3 consists of 13 residues. Here the CDR3 reads CASSAAAREKLFF. CDR3 bases: TGTGCCAGCAGCGCGGCAGCGAGAGAAAAACTGTTTTTT.

The CDR3 reads CASSPRGMGSEAFF. DNA for the CDR3: TGTGCCAGCAGTCCCCGGGGGATGGGGTCTGAAGCTTTCTTT. This chain links TRBV6-4 with TRBJ1-1, with a possible D match to TRBD1 (5 bases). CDR3 length equals 14 residues. The germline CDR1 and CDR2 sequences are MRHNA and SNTAGT. V was clipped by 5 bases and J by 6 bases, with 16 bases between them.

This chain uses TRBV30 with TRBJ1-2; 7 bases are a match to TRBD1. Germline V gene lookup returns CDR1 GTSNPN and CDR2 SVGIG (reference sequence). The CDR3 has 13 residues. Trimming took 2 bases from V and 5 from J; bases not matched to a gene: 5. DNA of the CDR3: TGTGCCTGGAGTCTAAGGACAGGTTATGGCTACACCTTC. Protein: CAWSLRTGYGYTF.

V and J are TRBV7-8 and TRBJ1-1; D unclear. CDR3 length: 13 residues. Per germline, CDR1 SGHVS and CDR2 FQNEAQ. V was clipped by 4 bases and J by 0 bases, with 6 bases between them. This chain's CDR3 is CASSYTLNTEAFF. As DNA, the CDR3 is TGTGCCAGCAGCTACACCCTGAACACTGAAGCTTTCTTT.

The chain employs TRBV10-3 and TRBJ1-5; D call uncertain. The germline gives CDR1 ENHRY, CDR2 SYGVKD. The CDR3 is made up of 14 amino acids. Trimming cost V 4 bases and J 3 bases, with 10 bases left between them. The CDR3 DNA is TGTGCCATCAGTGCGACCGGGATCAATCAGCCCCAGCATTTT. This encodes CAISATGINQPQHF.

CDR3 DNA sequence: TGTGCCAGTAGTATCCCAGGGGTGAACTATGGCTACACCTTC. This codes for CASSIPGVNYGYTF. The rearrangement joins TRBV19 to TRBJ1-2; D perhaps matches TRBD1 (6 bases). Looked up from germline, CDR1 is LNHDA and CDR2 is SQIVND (reference sequence). V was cut by 3 bases and J by 2 bases, with 10 bases left in between. The CDR3 sequence is 14 residues long.

This clone was counted between two and nine times. The J gene is TRBJ1-5, the V gene TRBV23-1, with D maybe TRBD1 (6 bases). TRBV23-1 is an ORF, with its function uncertain. The V and J ends lost 0 bases and 4 bases respectively, with 13 bases between them. This CDR3 has 16 residues. DNA of the CDR3: TGCGCCAGCAGTCAATCGTTGGACAGTTTTAATCAGCCCCAGCATTTT. It translates to CASSQSLDSFNQPQHF.

This clone was counted only a few times. The V call is TRBV11-2, the J call TRBJ2-1; 9 nucleotides line up with TRBD2. This CDR3 has 15 residues. The germline CDR1 and CDR2 sequences are SGHAT and FQNNGV. V gave up 6 bases and J gave up 3 bases; unmatched junction bases: 6. The DNA of the CDR3 is TGTGCCAGCAGGCCTAGCGGGGATGTCTACAATGAGCAGTTCTTC. Amino acids: CASRPSGDVYNEQFF.

The V and J genes are TRBV29-1 and TRBJ2-1; TRBD1 matches at 7 bases. The CDR3 loop spans 14 amino acids. The V gene's germline CDR1 is SQVTM and CDR2 ANQGSEA. Trimming took 6 bases from V and 5 from J; bases not matched to a gene: 10. CDR3 residues: CSVASRGPNNEQFF. CDR3 DNA sequence: TGCAGCGTGGCCTCGAGGGGGCCCAACAATGAGCAGTTCTTC.

The rearrangement links TRBV5-8 to TRBJ2-1; 8 nucleotides agree with TRBD1. The V gene end was trimmed by 0 bases and the J gene end by 7 bases; junction bases not matched to a gene: 0. Looked up from germline, CDR1 is SGHTS and CDR2 is YDEGEE. The CDR3 totals 13 residues. In DNA form, the CDR3 reads TGTGCCAGCAGCTTGGGACAGGGGAATGAGCAGTTCTTC. This codes for CASSLGQGNEQFF.

The chain couples TRBV5-4 to TRBJ2-7; TRBD1 matches at 9 bases. CDR3 size: 15 residues. In germline, CDR1 is SGHNT, CDR2 YYREEE (reference sequence). Unmatched junction bases numbered 12, after V lost 4 bases and J lost 7 bases. The CDR3, as DNA: TGTGCCAGCAGCCCCACCGGGACAGGGAAGCGAGAGCAGTACTTC. This sequence encodes CASSPTGTGKREQYF.

The chain couples TRBV29-1 to TRBJ1-2; D is perhaps TRBD1 (5 bases). Trimming left V 7 bases short and J 2 bases short, with 17 bases between. There are 14 residues in the CDR3. Germline assignment: CDR1 SQVTM and CDR2 ANQGSEA. The DNA of the CDR3 is TGCAGCGCCTCAGGACAAGAGGAGAACTATGGCTACACCTTC. Residues: CSASGQEENYGYTF.

The rearrangement joins TRBV27 to TRBJ1-1; 11 bases match TRBD1. This CDR3 has 16 residues. Germline V gives CDR1 MNHEY, CDR2 SMNVEV (reference sequence). J was trimmed by 1 base and V by 3 bases; bases with no gene match: 4. The CDR3 region is CASSFYGQGANTEAFF. The CDR3 DNA reads TGTGCCAGCAGTTTTTACGGACAGGGGGCGAACACTGAAGCTTTCTTT.

This clone was observed a single time. The chain has TRBV25-1 and TRBJ2-3, with D maybe TRBD2 (5 bases). Germline assignment: CDR1 MGHDK and CDR2 SYGVNS. V was trimmed by 4 bases and J by 8 bases, leaving 13 bases between them. This CDR3 region has 13 residues. This CDR3 reads CASSAILEGTQYF. CDR3 sequence (DNA): TGTGCCAGCAGTGCGATCTTAGAGGGTACGCAGTATTTT.

The chain has TRBV19 and TRBJ1-5; the D is unclear. The CDR3 loop spans 15 amino acids. Germline V gene data show CDR1 as LNHDA and CDR2 as SQIVND (reference sequence). Trimming took off 7 bases at V and 0 bases at J, with 13 bases between the two ends. CDR3 amino acids: CASKREDYSNQPQHF. In DNA form, the CDR3 reads TGTGCCAGTAAACGGGAGGATTATAGCAATCAGCCCCAGCATTTT.

V usage is TRBV6-2 or TRBV6-3 and J usage is TRBJ2-6; possibly TRBD1 for D (5 bases). Germline values: CDR1 MNHEY, CDR2 SVGEGT. This CDR3 is built from 18 residues. V lost 2 bases and J lost 0, with 14 bases in between. DNA of the CDR3: TGTGCCAGCAGTTACCCCGGACACCTTAGCTCTGGGGCCAACGTCCTGACTTTC. Its translation: CASSYPGHLSSGANVLTF.

The J gene is TRBJ1-5, the V gene TRBV18; D perhaps matches TRBD1 (6 bases). Germline loops: CDR1 KGHSH, CDR2 LQKENI. Between the trimmed V and J ends, which lost 2 bases and 7 bases, there was a span of 12 bases. The length of the CDR3 is 14 residues. CDR3 sequence: CASSPEQGGQPQHF. Written as DNA, the CDR3 is TGTGCCAGCTCACCAGAACAGGGTGGGCAGCCCCAGCATTTT.

This clone was detected many times. This rearrangement joins TRBV19 to TRBJ2-1, with 9 positions matching TRBD2. From germline, CDR1 is LNHDA and CDR2 SQIVND (reference sequence). The length of the CDR3 is 15 residues. V trimming: 4 bases; J trimming: 8 bases; junction bases outside the gene matches: 9. Written as DNA, the CDR3 is TGTGCCAGTAGTACGTTTGGACTAGCGTTTGATGAGCAGTTCTTC. It translates to CASSTFGLAFDEQFF.